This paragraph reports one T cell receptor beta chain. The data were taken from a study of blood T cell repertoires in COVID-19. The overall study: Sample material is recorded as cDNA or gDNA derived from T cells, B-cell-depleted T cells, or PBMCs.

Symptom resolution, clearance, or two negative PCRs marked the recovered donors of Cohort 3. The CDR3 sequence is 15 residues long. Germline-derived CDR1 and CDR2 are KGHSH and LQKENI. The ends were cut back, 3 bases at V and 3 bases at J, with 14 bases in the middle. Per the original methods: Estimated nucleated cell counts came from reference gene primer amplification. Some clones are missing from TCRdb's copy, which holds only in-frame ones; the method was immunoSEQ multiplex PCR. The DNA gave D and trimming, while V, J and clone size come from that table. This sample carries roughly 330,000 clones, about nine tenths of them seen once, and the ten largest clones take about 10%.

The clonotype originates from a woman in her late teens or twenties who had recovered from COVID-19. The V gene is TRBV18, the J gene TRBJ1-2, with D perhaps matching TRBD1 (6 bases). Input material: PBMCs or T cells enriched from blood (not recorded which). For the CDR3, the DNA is TGTGCCAGCTCACCGGGTCCACAGGGAGACTATGGCTACACCTTC. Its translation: CASSPGPQGDYGYTF.